This T cell receptor beta chain was sequenced in a study of T cell repertoires in aging, cancer and after chemotherapy. Study as a whole: Six age groups, ranging from 30 or younger to 70 or older, included the donors.

TRB rearrangements spanning V, D and J were amplified using mixed TRB-A/B primers. TCRdb used MiXCR to reprocess the multiplex PCR reads, holding one entry per CDR3 protein. The profile shows 800 to 1,000 distinct CDR3 sequences, 13% to 15% of them singletons. The length of the CDR3 is 14 residues. The junction had 2 bases not matched to a gene; V was cut back by 3 bases and J by 1 base. Germline CDR1 and CDR2: MDHEN and SYDVKM. TCR beta rearrangements were amplified from peripheral blood genomic DNA. This clonotype was picked up a small number of times. This TCR came from a human donor with a solid tumor. Sequenced input: blood. The chain has TRBV28 and TRBJ2-5; TRBD2 matches 7 bases. The CDR3 nucleotides read TGTGCCAGCAGTTTCTCTAGCGGCCAAGAGACCCAGTACTTC. This translates into CASSFSSGQETQYF. The complete variable domain, with remaining parts taken from reference TRBV28 and TRBJ2-5, reads DVKVTQSSRYLVKRTGEKVFLECVQDMDHENMFWYRQDPGLGLRLIYFSYDVKMKEKGDIPEGYSVSREKKERFSLILESASTNQTSMYLCASSFSSGQETQYFGPGTRLLVL.